This T cell receptor beta chain was sequenced for a study of blood T cell repertoires in COVID-19 (TCRdb year 2020). For context, the study as a whole: Collaborator samples came from the United States, Italy and Spain and covered acute and convalescent phases of COVID-19. The material from the prospective study consisted of cDNA or gDNA derived from T cells, B-cell-depleted T cells, or PBMCs. Deeply sampled blood TCRbeta repertoires from subjects exposed to, actively infected with, or recovered from COVID-19 were included in the dataset. The repertoires were released in a freely available public database intended as a resource for research on the immune response to SARS-CoV-2. Samples came from the ongoing ImmuneRACE study (first 160 participants) plus 1,254 subjects from 6 global collaborators. Nearly every sample came with metadata listing a de-identified subject ID, COVID-19 status, age in years and sex. Where available, HLA class I and class II types were taken from metadata supplied by the sample provider and were not determined by assay-based typing. What the research found in general, with its limitations: The quantity of clinical and demographic metadata differed by source and by participant and was supplied without curation.

The collaborating institutions used their own protocols to collect whole blood in K2EDTA tubes. For TCRbeta analysis, collaborator samples were shipped as frozen whole blood, as isolated PBMCs, or as DNA extracted from either sample type. The CDR3 sequence holds 14 residues, the cysteine and phenylalanine included. Left in the record is the CDR3 DNA by itself, 42 bases read in frame from the first base. CDR1 is given as MGHRA and CDR2 as YSYEKL, both from the germline V gene. Deletion took 3 bases off V and 3 bases off J, with a span of 11 bases between the germline ends. The immunoSEQ Assay, a bias-controlled multiplex PCR, was used to amplify TCRbeta CDR3 regions from genomic DNA. In the paper's pipeline: Within the assay, amplification of reference gene primers was used to estimate how many nucleated cells each sample contained. To quantify the absolute abundance of each unique TCRbeta CDR3 rearrangement, sequence reads were collapsed and filtered. For each sample, productive Simpson clonality was calculated by taking the square root of Simpson's diversity index across productive rearrangements. TCRdb took over this immuneACCESS table, retaining in-frame rearrangements with V and J assigned. Such tables are incomplete; in checked studies, under half of the missing clones stem from an unresolved V gene, and the remainder is unexplained. The V and J calls and clone size come from that table; D and trimming were worked out from the DNA. For this sample there are fewer than 85,000 clones; about 89% appear just once. Approximately 8% of the sample goes to the ten largest clones.

Details on this clone: There is no known antigen for this receptor. Base qualities are not at hand, and no much larger clone is one base apart.

The sequenced material came from peripheral blood. This TCR came from a man aged 45-65 years with active COVID-19. In this chain, TRBV4-1 is recombined with TRBJ1-1; no D segment can be confidently identified. For the CDR3, the sequence is CASSHADGDTEAFF. The sequenced DNA is TGCGCCAGCAGCCACGCGGACGGGGACACTGAAGCTTTCTTT.